Below are 29 T cell receptor beta chains sequenced from a single sample in a study of CD8+ T cells in alopecia areata. Following RNA extraction, reverse transcription yielded cDNA that acted as the sequencing template. The repertoire was sequenced with immunoSEQ multiplex PCR; TCRdb's copy has only in-frame clones and lacks some. The table shows under 250,000 clones, with approximately 52% occurring only once. The sequenced sample was CD4+ T cells sorted from blood, obtained at week 0. The source is a human donor with alopecia areata.

This chain uses TRBV30 with TRBJ2-2, with D unclear. Between the trimmed V and J ends, which lost 2 bases and 7 bases, there was a span of 5 bases. Germline V gives CDR1 GTSNPN, CDR2 SVGIG (reference sequence). The CDR3 extends over 11 amino acids. CDR3 sequence (DNA): TGTGCCTGGAGTAGTGTCGGGGAGCTGTTTTTT. This encodes CAWSSVGELFF.

J is TRBJ2-1 and V is TRBV30, with D possibly TRBD2 on 6 matching bases. The CDR3 sequence is 16 residues long. V gave up 0 bases and J gave up 6 bases, with 18 bases separating them. CDR1 GTSNPN and CDR2 SVGIG come from the germline V gene (reference sequence). Here the CDR3 reads CAWSVYQVIAVNEQFF. The CDR3 DNA reads as TGTGCCTGGAGTGTATACCAGGTAATAGCGGTCAATGAGCAGTTCTTC.

For this clone: Just one base apart from a much larger clone, this may be a read error. The rearrangement uses TRBV7-9 and TRBJ2-3; 8 bases map to TRBD1. The germline CDR1 and CDR2 sequences are SEHNR and FQNEAQ (reference sequence). Losses at the gene ends were 5 bases for V and 2 bases for J; bases not matched to a gene: 3. The CDR3 length is 14 residues. CDR3 nucleotide sequence: TGTGCCAGCAGCCGGGACAGGCTCACAGATACGCAGTATTTT. Its translation: CASSRDRLTDTQYF. Filled out from reference TRBV7-9 and TRBJ2-3, the complete variable domain reads DTGVSQNPRHKITKRGQNVTFRCDPISEHNRLYWYRQTLGQGPEFLTYFQNEAQLEKSRLLSDRFSAERPKGSFSTLEIQRTEQGDSAMYLCASSRDRLTDTQYFGPGTRLTVL.

This clone was observed a single time. CDR3 residues: CASRRLAIDTDTQYF. CDR3 nucleotide sequence: TGTGCCAGCAGGAGACTAGCTATCGACACAGATACGCAGTATTTT. V is TRBV2 and J is TRBJ2-3, with 7 bases identical to TRBD2. The germline V gene encodes CDR1 SNHLY and CDR2 FYNNEI. This CDR3 spans 15 amino acids. V lost 6 bases and J lost 2; bases outside the gene matches: 8.

The chain employs TRBV4-1 and TRBJ2-2; TRBD2 might be the D (6 bases). In germline, CDR1 is MGHRA, CDR2 YSYEKL. This CDR3 is 18 amino acids long. V was pared by 4 bases and J by 5 bases, with 23 bases between. This CDR3 reads CASSPFRGAASSTGELFF. DNA for the CDR3: TGCGCCAGCAGCCCTTTCCGCGGGGCAGCGAGCTCGACCGGGGAGCTGTTTTTT.

In regard to this clone: One junction end does not reproduce the germline sequence, and a read error may be involved. V usage is TRBV4-2 and J usage is TRBJ2-1, with D unclear. Germline V gene data show CDR1 as LGHNA and CDR2 as YNFKEQ. This CDR3 contains 14 residues. The CDR3 protein is CASSQDYSNNEQFF. In DNA form, the CDR3 reads TGTGCCAGCAGCCAAGATTACTCCAACAATGAGCAGTTCTTC.

The sample holds a few counts of this clone. This rearrangement joins TRBV4-1 to TRBJ2-1; D might be TRBD1 or TRBD2, each matching 7 bases. This CDR3 is 16 amino acids long. From germline, CDR1 is MGHRA and CDR2 YSYEKL. V lost 4 bases, J lost 7 bases, and 20 bases lay in between. The CDR3 DNA follows: TGCGCCAGCAGCCCCCAGGGGGGGACATCGAAAAATGAGCAGTTCTTC. It yields the protein CASSPQGGTSKNEQFF.

This clone was observed at least ten times. The chain employs TRBV29-1 and TRBJ1-1; unclear D gene. Germline loops: CDR1 SQVTM, CDR2 ANQGSEA. There are 12 residues in the CDR3. V was clipped by 7 bases and J by 11 bases, with 20 bases between them. In nucleotides, the CDR3 is TGCAGCGCTGTATGGGGAGACAACCAGGCTTTCTTT. It translates to CSAVWGDNQAFF.

CDR3 protein: CASSQDVGTTRQPQHF. The CDR3 coding sequence is TGCGCCAGCAGCCAAGATGTCGGGACAACCCGTCAGCCCCAGCATTTT. The chain is built from TRBV4-1 and TRBJ1-5, with D possibly matching TRBD1 (6 bases). Germline V CDR1 and CDR2: MGHRA, YSYEKL. Trimming took off 0 bases at V and 6 bases at J, with 15 bases between the two ends. This CDR3 spans 16 amino acids.

The chain combines TRBV18 with TRBJ1-1; no reliable D call. Germline V gene data show CDR1 as KGHSH and CDR2 as LQKENI. V dropped 6 bases and J dropped 3 bases, with 11 bases sitting between them. The CDR3 covers 13 residues. CDR3 loop: CASSELGDTEAFF. Written as DNA, the CDR3 is TGTGCCAGCTCCGAACTCGGGGACACTGAAGCTTTCTTT.

This chain links TRBV7-2 with TRBJ2-7; D uncertain. The CDR3 totals 15 residues. Per the germline V gene, CDR1 is SGHTA and CDR2 is FQGNSA. Trimming took 1 base from V and 0 from J, leaving 10 bases between them. CDR3 sequence reads: CASSLGFAISYEQYF. Written as DNA, the CDR3 is TGTGCCAGCAGCTTAGGTTTCGCAATCTCCTACGAGCAGTACTTC.

V is TRBV7-2 and J is TRBJ1-2, with D perhaps matching TRBD1 (5 bases). Germline V CDR1 and CDR2: SGHTA, FQGNSA. V lost 3 bases and J 4 bases, leaving 21 bases between the germline ends. CDR3 length: 17 amino acids. CDR3 bases: TGTGCCAGCAGCTTCGATCTTAGCCGCGGGGGAGGCTATGGCTACACCTTC. Its translation: CASSFDLSRGGGYGYTF. Supplemented by reference TRBV7-2 and TRBJ1-2, the full variable domain reads GAGVSQSPSNKVTEKGKDVELRCDPISGHTALYWYRQSLGQGLEFLIYFQGNSAPDKSGLPSDRFSAERTGGSVSTLTIQRTQQEDSAVYLCASSFDLSRGGGYGYTFGSGTRLTVV.

Only a few counts were recorded for this clone. This chain joins TRBV11-2 and TRBJ2-1; no clear D gene. This CDR3 comprises 16 residues. Trimming left V 5 bases short and J 4 bases short, with 18 bases between. Germline V gene lookup returns CDR1 SGHAT and CDR2 FQNNGV. The CDR3 region is CASSILTSPRYNEQFF. The CDR3 nucleotides read TGTGCCAGCAGCATCCTGACGAGCCCTAGATACAATGAGCAGTTCTTC.

The chain links TRBV5-1 to TRBJ2-1; D perhaps matches TRBD2 (5 bases). CDR3 size: 15 residues. V gave up 0 bases and J gave up 6 bases, with 13 bases separating them. Germline CDR1 reads SGHRS; CDR2 reads YFSETQ. For the CDR3, the DNA is TGCGCCAGCAGCTTGGTCTCTAGCAGCAGCAATGAGCAGTTCTTC. It translates to CASSLVSSSSNEQFF.

The V and J genes are TRBV7-9 and TRBJ2-5; D is ambiguous. The germline CDR1 and CDR2 sequences are SEHNR and FQNEAQ (reference sequence). The V end lost 5 bases, the J end lost 4 bases, and 2 bases lay between the germline ends. The CDR3 spans 10 residues. In DNA, the CDR3 is TGTGCCAGCAGCGGAGAGACCCAGTACTTC. Protein: CASSGETQYF.

The chain has TRBV29-1 and TRBJ1-1; weak D call: TRBD1 (6 bases). CDR1 is SQVTM and CDR2 is ANQGSEA in the germline V gene. The CDR3 runs 14 residues. Trimming took 7 bases from V and 7 from J, leaving 22 bases between them. The CDR3 sequence: CSAIVGGGAGEAFF. The CDR3 DNA is TGCAGCGCCATCGTTGGGGGGGGCGCGGGTGAAGCTTTCTTT.

This clone appeared a few times. J is TRBJ1-2 and V is TRBV7-2, with 8 bases aligning to TRBD1. Germline CDR1 is SGHTA and CDR2 is FQGNSA. Trimming at V came to 5 bases and at J to 8 bases, leaving 10 bases not matched to a gene. The length of the CDR3 is 14 residues. The CDR3: CASSPYTGGKGYTF. CDR3 bases: TGTGCCAGCAGCCCCTATACAGGGGGTAAAGGCTACACCTTC.

The chain joins TRBV5-4 to TRBJ1-1, with TRBD1 matching 8 bases. V gave up 0 bases and J gave up 5 bases; unmatched junction bases: 9. This CDR3 is 16 amino acids long. Germline CDR1 SGHNT, CDR2 YYREEE (reference sequence). Here the CDR3 DNA reads TGTGCCAGCAGCTTGGCAGGGGGCAGGGGTGGAACTGAAGCTTTCTTT. Protein sequence: CASSLAGGRGGTEAFF. The full variable domain, in which reference TRBV5-4 and TRBJ1-1 provide the parts outside the CDR3, is ETGVTQSPTHLIKTRGQQVTLRCSSQSGHNTVSWYQQALGQGPQFIFQYYREEENGRGNFPPRFSGLQFPNYSSELNVNALELDDSALYLCASSLAGGRGGTEAFFGQGTRLTVV.

The chain uses TRBV30 and TRBJ1-5; possibly TRBD1 for D (6 bases). This CDR3 comprises 14 residues. V gave up 2 bases and J gave up 5 bases, with 13 bases separating them. Germline assignment: CDR1 GTSNPN and CDR2 SVGIG (reference sequence). Written as DNA, the CDR3 is TGTGCCTGGAGTACGGGACACGGCGATCAGCCCCAGCATTTT. It translates to CAWSTGHGDQPQHF.

The rearrangement links TRBV2 to TRBJ1-1; 8 bases fit TRBD1. With V trimmed by 3 bases and J by 5 bases, 8 bases remained unmatched. From germline, CDR1 is SNHLY and CDR2 FYNNEI. The CDR3 covers 15 residues. CDR3 sequence reads: CASSESGQGWTEAFF. The CDR3 DNA is TGTGCCAGCAGTGAGTCAGGACAGGGCTGGACTGAAGCTTTCTTT.

This clone has more than one count but fewer than ten. The chain joins TRBV7-3 to TRBJ2-7; D is undetermined. This CDR3 is 13 amino acids long. The V gene lost 0 bases and the J gene lost 5 bases, with 8 bases spanning the gap. Germline CDR1 and CDR2: SGHTA and FQGTGA. CDR3 region: CASSLTYMNEQYF. DNA of the CDR3: TGTGCCAGCAGCTTAACGTACATGAACGAGCAGTACTTC.

The chain joins TRBV20-1 to TRBJ1-1; the D is unclear. There are 11 residues in the CDR3. Germline V lookup: CDR1 DFQATT, CDR2 SNEGSKA (reference sequence). V dropped 3 bases and J dropped 8 bases, with 10 bases sitting between them. The CDR3: CSASDVPEAFF. For the CDR3, the DNA is TGCAGTGCTAGTGATGTGCCCGAAGCTTTCTTT.

The gene calls are TRBV5-1 and TRBJ1-4; possibly TRBD1 for D (5 bases). Per the germline V gene, CDR1 is SGHRS and CDR2 is YFSETQ. The ends were cut back, 2 bases at V and 4 bases at J, with 15 bases in the middle. This CDR3 is built from 16 residues. CDR3 residues: CASSLEGGRDNEKLFF. CDR3 coding DNA: TGCGCCAGCAGCTTAGAAGGAGGCAGGGATAATGAAAAACTGTTTTTT.

This clone has more than one count but fewer than ten. The V and J genes are TRBV4-1 and TRBJ2-5, with D tentatively TRBD1 (6 bases). The germline V gene has CDR1 MGHRA and CDR2 YSYEKL. Trimming took 1 base from V and 4 from J, leaving 16 bases between them. This CDR3 is built from 16 residues. The CDR3 loop is CASSQVKGQRPETQYF. CDR3 coding DNA: TGCGCCAGCAGCCAAGTTAAGGGACAAAGGCCAGAGACCCAGTACTTC.

The V call is TRBV4-1, the J call TRBJ1-1, with 8 bases matching TRBD1. V trimming: 0 bases; J trimming: 1 base; junction bases outside the gene matches: 4. This CDR3 comprises 16 residues. Per germline, CDR1 MGHRA and CDR2 YSYEKL. This CDR3 is CASSQEKQGGNTEAFF. The CDR3, as DNA: TGCGCCAGCAGCCAAGAAAAACAGGGGGGGAACACTGAAGCTTTCTTT.

V is TRBV18 and J is TRBJ2-3; 8 bases fit TRBD2. CDR1 is KGHSH and CDR2 is LQKENI in the germline V gene. Trimming cost V 3 bases and J 4 bases; bases outside gene matches: 3. The CDR3 is made up of 14 amino acids. The CDR3 nucleotides read TGTGCCAGCTCACCCGGGACTAGGGCAGATACGCAGTATTTT. Its protein is CASSPGTRADTQYF. The complete variable domain, with remaining parts taken from reference TRBV18 and TRBJ2-3, reads NAGVMQNPRHLVRRRGQEARLRCSPMKGHSHVYWYRQLPEEGLKFMVYLQKENIIDESGMPKERFSAEFPKEGPSILRIQQVVRGDSAAYFCASSPGTRADTQYFGPGTRLTVL.

The J gene is TRBJ2-5, the V gene TRBV7-2, with no clear D. Deletions cut 5 bases from V and 4 bases from J, with 5 bases between. Germline loops: CDR1 SGHTA, CDR2 FQGNSA. The CDR3 loop spans 11 amino acids. This chain's CDR3 is CASSALETQYF. CDR3 nucleotide sequence: TGTGCCAGCAGCGCTTTAGAGACCCAGTACTTC.

The V call is TRBV5-1, the J call TRBJ1-6; 8 bases agree with TRBD1. The V gene end was trimmed by 0 bases and the J gene end by 8 bases; junction bases not matched to a gene: 19. This CDR3 is 20 amino acids long. The germline gives CDR1 SGHRS, CDR2 YFSETQ. In DNA, the CDR3 is TGCGCCAGCAGCTTGGTGTTAAGGACAGGGAAGGGGCATATGGATTCACCCCTCCACTTT. Translating it yields CASSLVLRTGKGHMDSPLHF.

A few counts support this clone. CDR3 loop: CASSLSEVGSNEQFF. The CDR3 nucleotides read TGTGCCAGCAGTCTTTCCGAGGTCGGGTCCAATGAGCAGTTCTTC. The genes are TRBV2 and TRBJ2-1, with D uncertain. The CDR3 consists of 15 residues. Germline CDR1 reads SNHLY; CDR2 reads FYNNEI. Trimming cost V 5 bases and J 6 bases, with 17 bases left between them.